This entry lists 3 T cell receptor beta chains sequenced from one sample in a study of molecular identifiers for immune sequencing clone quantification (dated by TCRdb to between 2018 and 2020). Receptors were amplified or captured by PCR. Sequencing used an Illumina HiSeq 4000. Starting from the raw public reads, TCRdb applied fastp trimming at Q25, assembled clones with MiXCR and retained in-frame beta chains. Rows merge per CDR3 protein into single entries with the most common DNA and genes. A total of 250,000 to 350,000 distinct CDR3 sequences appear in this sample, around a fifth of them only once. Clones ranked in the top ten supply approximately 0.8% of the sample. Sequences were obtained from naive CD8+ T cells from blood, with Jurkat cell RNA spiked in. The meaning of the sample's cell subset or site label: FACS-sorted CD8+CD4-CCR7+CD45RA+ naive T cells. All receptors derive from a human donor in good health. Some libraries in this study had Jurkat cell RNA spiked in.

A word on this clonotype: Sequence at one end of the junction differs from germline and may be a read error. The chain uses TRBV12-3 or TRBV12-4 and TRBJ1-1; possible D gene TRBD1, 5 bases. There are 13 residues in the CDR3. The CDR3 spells CASSWNRNAEAFF. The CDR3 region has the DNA TGTGCCAGCAGTTGGAACAGGAACGCTGAAGCTTTCTTT.

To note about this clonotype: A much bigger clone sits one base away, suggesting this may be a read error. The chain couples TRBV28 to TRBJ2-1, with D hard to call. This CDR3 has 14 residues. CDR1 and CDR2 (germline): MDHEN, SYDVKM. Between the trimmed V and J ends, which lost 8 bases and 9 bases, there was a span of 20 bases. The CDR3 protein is CASSGRTILSEQFF. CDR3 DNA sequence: TGTGCCAGCTCCGGACGAACCATTTTATCTGAGCAGTTCTTC.

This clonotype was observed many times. The CDR3 DNA is TGTGCCAGCAGTTTTGGGAGGATATACGAGCAGTACTTC. This translates into CASSFGRIYEQYF. The chain carries TRBV12-3 or TRBV12-4 and TRBJ2-7; D might be TRBD2 (6 bases). The CDR3 is made up of 13 amino acids. V gave up 3 bases and J gave up 4 bases, with 10 bases separating them.